This T cell receptor (beta chain) was identified in a study of OX40 agonist ivuxolimab in advanced cancers. Study-wide results and caveats: Expanded clones were, on average, more numerous among CD8+ T cells than CD4+. Certain nonresponders likewise exhibited a low normalized T-cell clonal expansion.

TCRdb's copy holds only in-frame clones and misses some; the assay was immunoSEQ multiplex PCR. The table records around 67,000 clones, 70% to 90% of them present only once. The CDR3 consists of 17 residues. Germline V gene data show CDR1 as SGHDN and CDR2 as FVKESK. J lost 1 base, V lost 2 bases, and 5 bases had no gene match. This clone is a singleton in its sample. Its specificity is not known. Sequencing used CD4+ or CD8+ T cells sorted from blood, obtained in a trial of the OX40 agonist ivuxolimab. The rearrangement links TRBV14 to TRBJ2-3; 11 bases line up with TRBD2. This TCR was sampled from an adult with an advanced solid tumor such as melanoma, head and neck, liver or kidney cancer. In DNA form, the CDR3 reads TGTGCCAGCAGCCAACGCATAGCGGGAGGGCGCACAGATACGCAGTATTTT. Encoded protein: CASSQRIAGGRTDTQYF.